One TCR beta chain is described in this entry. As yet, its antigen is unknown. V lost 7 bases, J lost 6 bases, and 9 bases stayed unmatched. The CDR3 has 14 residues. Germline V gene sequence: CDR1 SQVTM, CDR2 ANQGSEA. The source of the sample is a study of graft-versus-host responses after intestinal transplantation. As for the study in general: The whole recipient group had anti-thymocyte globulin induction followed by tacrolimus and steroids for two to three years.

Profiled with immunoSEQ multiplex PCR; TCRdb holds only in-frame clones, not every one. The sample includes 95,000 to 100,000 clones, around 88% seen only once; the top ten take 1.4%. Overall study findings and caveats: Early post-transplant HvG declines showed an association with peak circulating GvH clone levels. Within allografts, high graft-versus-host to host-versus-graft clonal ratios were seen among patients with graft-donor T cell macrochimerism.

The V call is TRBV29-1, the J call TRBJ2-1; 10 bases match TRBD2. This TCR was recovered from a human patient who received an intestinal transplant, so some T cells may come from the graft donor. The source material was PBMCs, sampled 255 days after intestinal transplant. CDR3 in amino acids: CSGTLSGRINEQFF. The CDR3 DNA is TGCAGCGGGACCCTTAGCGGGAGGATCAATGAGCAGTTCTTC.